A single sample gave rise to the 5 T cell receptor beta chains below, sequenced in a study of Graves' ophthalmopathy and Graves' hyperthyroidism. Amplified material comprised TCR beta CDR3 regions derived from RNA transcripts. Following a first-round RT-PCR that used HTBI primers, a second-round multiplex PCR was carried out. TCRdb re-called the multiplex PCR reads with MiXCR, one entry per CDR3 protein. The repertoire holds more than 45,000 distinct CDR3 sequences, with over 40% as singletons. The sequenced sample was peripheral blood. All receptors come from an adult man with Graves' ophthalmopathy.

This clonotype was seen at least ten times. The chain combines TRBV5-5 with TRBJ2-3; TRBD1 aligns across 9 bases. Looked up from germline, CDR1 is SGHKS and CDR2 is YYEKEE (reference sequence). Losses at the gene ends were 4 bases for V and 1 base for J; bases not matched to a gene: 19. This CDR3 is 20 amino acids long. This chain's CDR3 is CASSRRIRLQGAGGTDTQYF. DNA of the CDR3: TGTGCCAGCAGCCGTAGAATAAGGTTACAGGGGGCCGGAGGCACAGATACGCAGTATTTT.

In its sample, this clonotype was seen many times. The chain joins TRBV2 to TRBJ1-2, with 8 bases fitting TRBD1. Germline CDR1 SNHLY, CDR2 FYNNEI. CDR3 length: 14 amino acids. V was pared by 3 bases and J by 5 bases, with 5 bases of the junction left unmatched. CDR3 nucleotides: TGTGCCAGCAGTGAGAGACAGGGGATTTATGGCTACACCTTC. Translating gives CASSERQGIYGYTF.

The chain links TRBV2 to TRBJ1-5, with a weak D call TRBD1 (5 bases). The CDR3 covers 14 residues. Germline V gives CDR1 SNHLY, CDR2 FYNNEI. The V end lost 4 bases, the J end lost 14 bases, and 21 bases lay between the germline ends. CDR3 amino acids: CASSVRGRNGDEHF. DNA of the CDR3: TGTGCCAGCAGTGTCCGGGGGAGGAATGGGGACGAGCATTTT.

Many counts were recorded for this clonotype. This chain uses TRBV12-3 or TRBV12-4 with TRBJ2-3, with 10 bases identical to TRBD2. This CDR3 is built from 15 residues. V lost 7 bases to trimming and J lost 0 bases; unmatched junction nucleotides: 4. The CDR3 bases are TGTGCCAGCAACGTAGCGGGAGGTAGCACAGATACGCAGTATTTT. Translated: CASNVAGGSTDTQYF.

This clonotype was seen at least ten times. The genes are TRBV3-1 and TRBJ2-5; D may correspond to TRBD1 or TRBD2 (5 bases each). Germline CDR1 reads LGHDT; CDR2 reads YNNKEL (reference sequence). The ends were cut back, 10 bases at V and 9 bases at J, with 24 bases in the middle. The CDR3 spans 14 residues. The CDR3 DNA sequence: TGTGCCACCACTTTCGGGACCAACGGAATGGCCCAGTACTTC. Translation: CATTFGTNGMAQYF.